These 26 T cell receptor beta chains came from one sample sequenced in a study of neoadjuvant anti-PD-1 for oral cavity cancer. Sequencing used immunoSEQ multiplex PCR; TCRdb keeps in-frame clones, though not all of them. The sample records around 13,000 clones, roughly three quarters being singletons. As to time point: after neoadjuvant nivolumab, at surgical resection. The source material was PBMCs, sampled after nivolumab (anti-PD-1) treatment. The source of these receptors is a person between 35 and 79 years old with oral cavity squamous cell carcinoma.

The chain combines TRBV29-1 with TRBJ1-4; D is ambiguous. Between the trimmed V and J ends, which lost 7 bases and 0 bases, there was a span of 15 bases. The germline V gene encodes CDR1 SQVTM and CDR2 ANQGSEA. This CDR3 has 15 residues. Written as DNA, the CDR3 is TGCAGCGCCGAAACTCAGAGTGCAACTAATGAAAAACTGTTTTTT. As protein: CSAETQSATNEKLFF.

This chain joins TRBV5-1 and TRBJ2-5; no firm D call. The V end was cut by 0 bases, the J end by 11 bases, with 11 bases between. Germline CDR1 reads SGHRS; CDR2 reads YFSETQ. The CDR3 extends over 12 amino acids. CDR3 in amino acids: CASSLGFGRQYF. The CDR3 coding sequence is TGCGCCAGCAGCTTGGGTTTCGGACGGCAGTACTTC.

V usage is TRBV30 and J usage is TRBJ1-4; a weak D match, TRBD1 (5 bases). V was pared by 0 bases and J by 7 bases, with 6 bases between. CDR3 size: 12 residues. CDR1 is GTSNPN, CDR2 SVGIG, per germline (reference sequence). The CDR3 reads CAWSVRGEKLFF. CDR3 sequence (DNA): TGTGCCTGGAGTGTTAGGGGTGAAAAACTGTTTTTT. The full variable domain, with the rest looked up from reference TRBV30 and TRBJ1-4, is SQTIHQWPATLVQPVGSPLSLECTVEGTSNPNLYWYRQAAGRGLQLLFYSVGIGQISSEVPQNLSASRPQDRQFILSSKKLLLSDSGFYLCAWSVRGEKLFFGSGTQLSVL.

This chain connects TRBV27 to TRBJ2-7; 8 bases map to TRBD2. V lost 6 bases, J lost 1 base, and 5 bases stayed unmatched. The CDR3 extends over 14 amino acids. Germline values: CDR1 MNHEY, CDR2 SMNVEV (reference sequence). CDR3 sequence: CASSPGGVSYEQYF. CDR3 nucleotides: TGTGCCAGCAGCCCCGGGGGGGTGTCCTACGAGCAGTACTTC.

The CDR3: CASSPFRDTEAFF. The CDR3 nucleotides read TGTGCCAGCAGTCCCTTCCGGGACACTGAAGCTTTCTTT. V usage is TRBV27 and J usage is TRBJ1-1, with D uncertain. The germline V gene encodes CDR1 MNHEY and CDR2 SMNVEV (reference sequence). The V and J ends lost 5 bases and 3 bases respectively, with 10 bases between them. The CDR3 is 13 amino acids.

This chain uses TRBV2 with TRBJ1-4; D uncertain. Trimming pared 7 bases from V and 4 bases from J, leaving 16 bases between. The CDR3 loop spans 15 amino acids. The germline gives CDR1 SNHLY, CDR2 FYNNEI. CDR3 in DNA: TGTGCCAGCATCCTGACCGGGTCCCTTAATGAAAAACTGTTTTTT. Amino acid sequence: CASILTGSLNEKLFF. Filled out from reference TRBV2 and TRBJ1-4, the complete variable domain reads EPEVTQTPSHQVTQMGQEVILRCVPISNHLYFYWYRQILGQKVEFLVSFYNNEISEKSEIFDDQFSVERPDGSNFTLKIRSTKLEDSAMYFCASILTGSLNEKLFFGSGTQLSVL.

This clone was seen only once. The chain is built from TRBV29-1 and TRBJ2-3; D is unresolved. The CDR3 contains 11 residues. Germline-derived CDR1 and CDR2 are SQVTM and ANQGSEA. V was shortened by 5 bases and J by 4 bases, with 7 bases between the two germline ends. The CDR3 loop is CSVWSADTQYF. The CDR3 DNA sequence: TGCAGCGTTTGGAGCGCAGATACGCAGTATTTT.

The chain employs TRBV4-1 and TRBJ2-2, with 9 bases lining up with TRBD1. V gave up 8 bases and J gave up 0 bases; unmatched junction bases: 7. The CDR3 is 16 residues long. Germline CDR1 and CDR2: MGHRA and YSYEKL. The CDR3 region has the DNA TGCGCCAGCCGCACGTGGACAGGGGCGAACACCGGGGAGCTGTTTTTT. Protein sequence: CASRTWTGANTGELFF.

The chain links TRBV10-3 to TRBJ1-2; perhaps TRBD1 as D (5 bases). Germline CDR1 is ENHRY and CDR2 is SYGVKD. The CDR3 is made up of 14 amino acids. The germline V and J ends were trimmed by 8 bases and 3 bases, with 16 bases remaining between them. The CDR3: CAIGGGRWDYGYTF. The CDR3, as DNA: TGTGCCATCGGGGGAGGACGGTGGGACTATGGCTACACCTTC.

This chain's CDR3 is CASKKGTTFGTGELFF. CDR3 sequence (DNA): TGTGCCAGCAAAAAAGGGACGACTTTCGGCACCGGGGAGCTGTTTTTT. This chain links TRBV2 with TRBJ2-2, with D perhaps TRBD1 or TRBD2 (5 bases each). Trimming left V 7 bases short and J 4 bases short, with 19 bases between. The CDR3 spans 16 residues. CDR1 and CDR2 from the germline V gene are SNHLY and FYNNEI.

The sample holds one count of this clone. Written as DNA, the CDR3 is TGTGCCAGCAGTAGAACAGGGGGAAGCAATCAGCCCCAGCATTTT. It translates to CASSRTGGSNQPQHF. This sequence joins TRBV6-6 and TRBJ1-5; 8 bases are a match to TRBD1. The CDR3 spans 15 residues. After removal of 5 bases from V and 1 base from J, the junction contained 4 bases not matched to a gene. The germline V gene has CDR1 MNHNY and CDR2 SVGAGI (reference sequence).

The CDR3 loop is CASSSSRGVRGYEQYF. Here the CDR3 DNA reads TGTGCCAGCAGTTCCTCCAGGGGCGTGCGAGGGTACGAGCAGTACTTC. V and J are TRBV28 and TRBJ2-7; D perhaps matches TRBD1 (6 bases). The CDR3 sequence is 16 residues long. CDR1 is MDHEN and CDR2 is SYDVKM in the germline V gene. Trimming took off 4 bases at V and 4 bases at J, with 20 bases between the two ends.

V is TRBV27 and J is TRBJ1-4; D is unresolved. The CDR3 contains 17 residues. Per germline, CDR1 MNHEY and CDR2 SMNVEV (reference sequence). Deletions cut 2 bases from V and 0 bases from J, with 13 bases between. This chain's CDR3 is CASSLGRGKATNEKLFF. The CDR3 nucleotides are TGTGCCAGCAGTTTAGGGCGCGGAAAGGCAACTAATGAAAAACTGTTTTTT.

V and J are TRBV10-3 and TRBJ2-2; D is possibly TRBD1 (6 bases). The CDR3 loop spans 17 amino acids. Per germline, CDR1 ENHRY and CDR2 SYGVKD. V lost 4 bases and J lost 0, with 15 bases in between. The DNA of the CDR3 is TGTGCCATCAGTGCTAACAGGGCCGACGCGAACACCGGGGAGCTGTTTTTT. It is translated as CAISANRADANTGELFF.

V is TRBV10-2 and J is TRBJ2-7, with D perhaps given as TRBD1 or TRBD2 (6 bases each). The CDR3 covers 13 residues. Germline V gene lookup returns CDR1 WSHSY and CDR2 SAAADI. Trimming took off 8 bases at V and 3 bases at J, with 14 bases between the two ends. CDR3 in DNA: TGCGCCAGCGAGCCGGGGGCCTACTACGAGCAGTACTTC. Encoded protein: CASEPGAYYEQYF.

The V gene is TRBV5-4, the J gene TRBJ2-3, with 7 positions matching TRBD2. CDR3 size: 13 residues. Germline lookup yields CDR1 SGHNT and CDR2 YYREEE (reference sequence). V was pared by 8 bases and J by 3 bases, with 6 bases of the junction left unmatched. This CDR3 reads CASLREGTDTQYF. As DNA, the CDR3 is TGTGCCAGTCTTAGGGAGGGGACAGATACGCAGTATTTT.

This chain joins TRBV5-1 and TRBJ2-3; TRBD2 agrees at 7 bases. With V trimmed by 1 base and J by 2 bases, 1 base remained unmatched. The CDR3 is 14 residues long. Germline CDR1 reads SGHRS; CDR2 reads YFSETQ. The CDR3 nucleotides read TGCGCCAGCAGCTTGACTAGCGACACAGATACGCAGTATTTT. It encodes CASSLTSDTDTQYF.

DNA of the CDR3: TGTGCCAGCGGCCTCGAGCCGGGGGGCCGGACTGAAGCTTTCTTT. Translation: CASGLEPGGRTEAFF. The chain combines TRBV7-9 with TRBJ1-1, with D possibly matching TRBD1 (6 bases). The V and J ends lost 8 bases and 5 bases respectively, with 21 bases between them. Per germline, CDR1 SEHNR and CDR2 FQNEAQ (reference sequence). The CDR3 is 15 residues long.

This chain joins TRBV5-1 and TRBJ2-4; 9 bases agree with TRBD2. Germline V lookup: CDR1 SGHRS, CDR2 YFSETQ. The CDR3 contains 17 residues. V was pared by 4 bases and J by 1 base, with 9 bases of the junction left unmatched. The CDR3 DNA follows: TGCGCCAGCAGCCGTGGTCCCAGCGGGGGGGCCAAAAACATTCAGTACTTC. This codes for CASSRGPSGGAKNIQYF. The variable domain in full, with the rest retrieved from reference TRBV5-1 and TRBJ2-4, is KAGVTQTPRYLIKTRGQQVTLSCSPISGHRSVSWYQQTPGQGLQFLFEYFSETQRNKGNFPGRFSGRQFSNSRSEMNVSTLELGDSALYLCASSRGPSGGAKNIQYFGAGTRLSVL.

The sample holds a few counts of this clone. This sequence joins TRBV6-1 and TRBJ2-1; the D is unclear. This CDR3 region has 15 residues. Trimming stripped 2 bases from V and 0 bases from J, with 8 bases between. Germline CDR1 MNHNS, CDR2 SASEGT. Here the CDR3 DNA reads TGTGCCAGCAGTGAACAGCCTTTCTCCTACAATGAGCAGTTCTTC. Encoded protein: CASSEQPFSYNEQFF.

In this sample, this clone turned up a few times. The gene calls are TRBV10-3 and TRBJ1-1; TRBD1 matches at 8 bases. This CDR3 has 12 amino acids. With 9 bases clipped from V and 12 bases from J, the junction kept 12 bases outside the gene matches. Germline values: CDR1 ENHRY, CDR2 SYGVKD. CDR3: CAIGETGAMSFF. The CDR3 nucleotides read TGTGCCATTGGAGAGACAGGGGCGATGTCTTTCTTT.

V is TRBV19 and J is TRBJ2-5; the D is unclear. The length of the CDR3 is 13 residues. Trimming took off 3 bases at V and 5 bases at J, with 10 bases between the two ends. Germline V lookup: CDR1 LNHDA, CDR2 SQIVND (reference sequence). The CDR3 DNA follows: TGTGCCAGTAGTATCGAAGGGTTGGAGACCCAGTACTTC. Its protein product is CASSIEGLETQYF.

The chain has TRBV4-1 and TRBJ2-3; 9 bases are a match to TRBD2. Per the germline V gene, CDR1 is MGHRA and CDR2 is YSYEKL. The V gene end was trimmed by 3 bases and the J gene end by 7 bases; junction bases not matched to a gene: 8. The CDR3 is made up of 15 amino acids. This CDR3 reads CASSHISGRRNTQYF. In DNA form, the CDR3 reads TGCGCCAGCAGCCACATAAGCGGGAGGCGGAATACGCAGTATTTT.

V is TRBV7-2 and J is TRBJ2-7, with D perhaps TRBD2 (7 bases). Germline CDR1 and CDR2: SGHTA and FQGNSA. This CDR3 contains 16 residues. The germline V and J ends were trimmed by 0 bases and 0 bases, with 12 bases remaining between them. The CDR3 loop reads CASSLAGGRDSYEQYF. CDR3 DNA: TGTGCCAGCAGCTTAGCCGGGGGGCGGGACTCCTACGAGCAGTACTTC.

The V gene is TRBV7-3, the J gene TRBJ1-5, with D uncertain. V was cut by 7 bases and J by 2 bases, with 9 bases left in between. The CDR3 consists of 13 residues. The V gene's germline CDR1 is SGHTA and CDR2 FQGTGA. The CDR3 region is CASTLVGNQPQHF. DNA for the CDR3: TGTGCCAGCACTCTCGTCGGCAATCAGCCCCAGCATTTT.

This chain joins TRBV4-2 and TRBJ1-5, with a tentative D call TRBD1 (5 bases). CDR1 LGHNA and CDR2 YNFKEQ come from the germline V gene. The CDR3 is 15 residues long. V shed 2 bases and J shed 4 bases, with 12 bases lying between them. In DNA form, the CDR3 reads TGTGCCAGCAGCCAACTTGGTCAGGGAAATCAGCCCCAGCATTTT. This codes for CASSQLGQGNQPQHF.